This is a list of T cell receptor beta chains from one sample in a study of OX40 agonist ivuxolimab in advanced cancers. Assay: immunoSEQ multiplex PCR; the TCRdb copy retains only in-frame clones and omits some. The sample has 35,000 to 45,000 clones, over 60% seen once. Material: CD4+ or CD8+ T cells sorted from blood, obtained in a trial of the OX40 agonist ivuxolimab. These receptors came from an adult with an advanced solid tumor such as melanoma, head and neck, liver or kidney cancer. Each CDR3 is given with its conserved first and last residue.

TRBV6-6	TRBJ1-1	12	CATTQGDTEAFF
TRBV6-5	TRBJ1-1	10	CASSPSGAFF
TRBV9	TRBJ1-2	13	CASSVRDSYGYTF
TRBV5-1	TRBJ1-1	15	CASSLAGSANTEAFF
TRBV7-2	TRBJ1-5	14	CASSLASGGQPQHF
TRBV27	TRBJ2-5	14	CASSNLEGRETQYF
TRBV6-1	TRBJ2-7	12	CASRLDSYEQYF
TRBV2	TRBJ2-4	18	CASSERTAMLLAKNIQYF
TRBV7-9	TRBJ2-5	14	CASSLNRAGETQYF
TRBV11-1	TRBJ2-2	14	CASSPARSGGELFF
TRBV28	TRBJ1-4	15	CASSSSRGEGEKLFF
TRBV14	TRBJ2-7	11	CASSQGSLQYF
TRBV19	TRBJ2-7	13	CATGAAGSYEQYF
TRBV19	TRBJ2-3	15	CASSMGQVSTDTQYF
TRBV18	TRBJ1-1	13	CASSPSRTTEAFF
TRBV5-1	TRBJ2-5	14	CASSARGAQETQYF
TRBV1	TRBJ2-3	15	CTSSQQKSGTDTQYF
TRBV28	TRBJ1-3	16	CASSSQEVSSGNTIYF
TRBV6-6	TRBJ1-4	15	CASSYSGTANEKLFF
TRBV5-8	TRBJ2-1	15	CASSFPVIPGSEQFF
TRBV5-4	TRBJ1-6	15	CASSLPGEWDSPLHF
TRBV27	TRBJ2-5	14	CASSLGRGQETQYF
TRBV27	TRBJ2-7	16	CASSPVGLALVYEQYF
TRBV2	TRBJ2-1	14	CASSEGAWYNEQFF
TRBV2	TRBJ2-5	16	CASSEALGRVRETQYF
TRBV5-1	TRBJ1-4	14	CASSPRATNEKLFF
TRBV13	TRBJ2-2	19	CASSPLRGKDRVVTGELFF
TRBV4-1	TRBJ2-5	16	CASSQVKGTTRETQYF
TRBV19	TRBJ2-1	15	CASSYSGAKYNEQFF
TRBV27	TRBJ2-1	16	CASSPQGSGRGNEQFF
TRBV5-5	TRBJ2-3	16	CASSSITGTRRDTQYF
TRBV10-3	TRBJ2-3	16	CAIMDGGGASTDTQYF